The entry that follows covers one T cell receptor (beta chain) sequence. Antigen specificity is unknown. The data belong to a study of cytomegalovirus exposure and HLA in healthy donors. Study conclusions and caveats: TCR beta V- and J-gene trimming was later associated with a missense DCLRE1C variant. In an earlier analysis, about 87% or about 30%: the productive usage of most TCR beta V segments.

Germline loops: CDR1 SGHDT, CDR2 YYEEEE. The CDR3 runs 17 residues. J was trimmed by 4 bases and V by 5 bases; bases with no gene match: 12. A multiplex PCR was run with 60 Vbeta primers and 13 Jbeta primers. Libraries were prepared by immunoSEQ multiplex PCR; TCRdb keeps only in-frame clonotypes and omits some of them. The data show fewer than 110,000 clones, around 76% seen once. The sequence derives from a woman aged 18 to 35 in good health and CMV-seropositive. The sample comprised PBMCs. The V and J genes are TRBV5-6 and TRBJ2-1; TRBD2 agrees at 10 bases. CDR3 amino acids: CASRTDFSGGIYNEQFF. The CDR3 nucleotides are TGTGCCAGCAGAACCGACTTTAGCGGGGGGATATACAATGAGCAGTTCTTC.